The 26 T cell receptor beta chains listed next were all sequenced from one sample in a study of cytomegalovirus exposure and HLA in healthy donors (dated by TCRdb to about 2017). The method was the immunoSEQ multiplex PCR assay. For the multiplex PCR, a mixture combining 60 forward primers for TCR Vbeta segments and 13 reverse primers for TCR Jbeta segments was used. In its TCRdb copy, this immuneACCESS table keeps in-frame sequences only and misses some clones. Where compared with another copy, unresolved V genes explain less than half of these, and the others have no known cause. This sample has some 180,000 clones in its table, and approximately 73% of those were observed once. Of the sample, about 5.4% is held by the ten largest clones. Sequenced sample: PBMCs. Source of these receptors: a woman aged 18-30 years in good health and CMV-seropositive.

The chain combines TRBV11-2 with TRBJ1-4; 8 bases agree with TRBD1. With 5 bases clipped from V and 3 bases from J, the junction kept 2 bases outside the gene matches. The CDR3 runs to 14 residues. Germline loops: CDR1 SGHAT, CDR2 FQNNGV. The CDR3 nucleotides read TGTGCCAGCAGCCCACAGGGGGCTAATGAAAAACTGTTTTTT. It codes for CASSPQGANEKLFF. The whole variable domain, filled in from reference TRBV11-2 and TRBJ1-4, reads EAGVAQSPRYKIIEKRQSVAFWCNPISGHATLYWYQQILGQGPKLLIQFQNNGVVDDSQLPKDRFSAERLKGVDSTLKIQPAKLEDSAVYLCASSPQGANEKLFFGSGTQLSVL.

The genes are TRBV7-8 and TRBJ2-5; 9 nucleotides align to TRBD1. The CDR3 has 16 residues. CDR1 and CDR2 (germline): SGHVS, FQNEAQ. V lost 8 bases and J lost 0; bases outside the gene matches: 10. Here the CDR3 DNA reads TGTGCCAGCCGATTCTCCGGGACAGGGAACCAAGAGACCCAGTACTTC. It yields the protein CASRFSGTGNQETQYF.

A note on this clone: Different DNA sequences within this sample yield the same CDR3. This chain joins TRBV4-3 and TRBJ2-3, with 7 bases identical to TRBD1. CDR3 length: 15 amino acids. J gave up 4 bases and V 4 bases, and 8 bases lay outside the gene matches. The V gene's germline CDR1 is LGHNA and CDR2 YSLEER. The CDR3 nucleotides read TGCGCCAGCAGCCGGTTCCGGGACAGCGCAGATACGCAGTATTTT. Translating gives CASSRFRDSADTQYF.

The genes are TRBV7-3 and TRBJ2-5; 10 bases fit TRBD2. The germline V gene has CDR1 SGHTA and CDR2 FQGTGA. The CDR3 is 15 residues long. J gave up 4 bases and V 1 base, and 3 bases lay outside the gene matches. The CDR3 DNA reads as TGTGCCAGCAGCTTAAAGCGGGGGGGCCTAGAGACCCAGTACTTC. This translates into CASSLKRGGLETQYF.

V is TRBV7-2 and J is TRBJ1-6; no reliable D call. The CDR3 extends over 15 amino acids. V lost 2 bases, J lost 5 bases, and 10 bases lay in between. Germline V CDR1 and CDR2: SGHTA, FQGNSA. The CDR3: CASSLQRGNNSPLHF. Here the CDR3 DNA reads TGTGCCAGCAGCTTACAGCGCGGCAATAATTCACCCCTCCACTTT.

The chain has TRBV5-1 and TRBJ2-1; perhaps TRBD2 as D (6 bases). V dropped 1 base and J dropped 0 bases, with 8 bases sitting between them. CDR3 size: 15 residues. Per germline, CDR1 SGHRS and CDR2 YFSETQ. The CDR3 nucleotides read TGCGCCAGCAGCTTGACGACTAGCTCCTACAATGAGCAGTTCTTC. Translating it yields CASSLTTSSYNEQFF.

The J gene is TRBJ2-3, the V gene TRBV7-3; maybe TRBD2 (6 bases). Between the trimmed V and J ends, which lost 2 bases and 6 bases, there was a span of 9 bases. Germline V gives CDR1 SGHTA, CDR2 FQGTGA. The length of the CDR3 is 13 residues. The DNA for the CDR3 is TGTGCCAGCAGCTTAGGAGGGTTGGATACGCAGTATTTT. It specifies CASSLGGLDTQYF.

The rearrangement joins TRBV19 to TRBJ1-2; the D gene is possibly TRBD1 (6 bases). Germline V gene data show CDR1 as LNHDA and CDR2 as SQIVND (reference sequence). V lost 4 bases, J lost 5 bases, and 17 bases lay in between. This CDR3 has 15 amino acids. The CDR3: CASSTSRDTIYGYTF. In DNA, the CDR3 is TGTGCCAGTAGTACTTCCCGGGACACCATTTATGGCTACACCTTC.

The rearrangement links TRBV7-2 to TRBJ2-7, with 9 bases that match TRBD2. This CDR3 region has 16 residues. Germline-derived CDR1 and CDR2 are SGHTA and FQGNSA. Unmatched junction bases numbered 7, after V lost 3 bases and J lost 1 base. In nucleotides, the CDR3 is TGTGCCAGCAGCTTCGGTCTAGCGGGGCCATCCTACGAGCAGTACTTC. It is translated as CASSFGLAGPSYEQYF.

This rearrangement joins TRBV19 to TRBJ2-5; the match to TRBD1 covers 10 bases. The DNA end is more similar to TRBJ2-7, so the J call may be wrong. CDR1 is LNHDA and CDR2 is SQIVND in the germline V gene (reference sequence). The CDR3 extends over 16 amino acids. CDR3 loop: CASSSSGQGDPYEQYF. The CDR3 DNA reads as TGTGCCAGTAGTTCCTCCGGACAGGGGGACCCCTACGAGCAGTACTTC.

The J gene is TRBJ1-2, the V gene TRBV4-3; 7 bases are shared with TRBD1. Germline V CDR1 and CDR2: LGHNA, YSLEER. This CDR3 is built from 15 residues. The V and J ends lost 2 bases and 7 bases, in that order; junction bases with no gene match: 10. The CDR3 protein is CASSQFDSGGFGYTF. The CDR3 DNA is TGCGCCAGCAGCCAATTCGATTCAGGGGGATTTGGCTACACCTTC.

The chain carries TRBV11-3 and TRBJ2-3, with D perhaps matching TRBD1 (5 bases). V was shortened by 3 bases and J by 1 base, with 11 bases between the two germline ends. The CDR3 is 15 residues long. Germline loops: CDR1 SGHNT, CDR2 YENEEA. CDR3 sequence reads: CASSLGLRGTDTQYF. Here the CDR3 DNA reads TGTGCCAGCAGCTTGGGGCTCCGCGGCACAGATACGCAGTATTTT. Supplemented by reference TRBV11-3 and TRBJ2-3, the full variable domain reads EAGVVQSPRYKIIEKKQPVAFWCNPISGHNTLYWYLQNLGQGPELLIRYENEEAVDDSQLPKDRFSAERLKGVDSTLKIQPAELGDSAVYLCASSLGLRGTDTQYFGPGTRLTVL.

The genes are TRBV28 and TRBJ1-2; weak D call: TRBD1 (6 bases). V dropped 9 bases and J dropped 8 bases, with 16 bases sitting between them. This CDR3 has 12 amino acids. Germline CDR1 and CDR2: MDHEN and SYDVKM. CDR3 in amino acids: CASQDSLWGYTF. Here the CDR3 DNA reads TGTGCCAGTCAGGACAGTCTATGGGGCTACACCTTC.

V usage is TRBV4-2 and J usage is TRBJ2-7; possible D gene TRBD2, 6 bases. The CDR3 sequence is 14 residues long. Per germline, CDR1 LGHNA and CDR2 YNFKEQ. V shed 1 base and J shed 3 bases, with 10 bases lying between them. The CDR3, as DNA: TGTGCCAGCAGCCAAGGGACTACGATCTACGAGCAGTACTTC. Translated, it gives CASSQGTTIYEQYF.

This clone was detected only once. The chain combines TRBV30 with TRBJ1-1, with D possibly TRBD1 on 5 matching bases. The V end was cut by 2 bases, the J end by 8 bases, with 15 bases between. Germline CDR1 GTSNPN, CDR2 SVGIG (reference sequence). The CDR3 contains 13 residues. The chain's CDR3 is CAWSPLWGPEAFF. CDR3 nucleotides: TGTGCCTGGAGTCCCCTTTGGGGCCCGGAAGCTTTCTTT.

The rearrangement links TRBV11-3 to TRBJ2-5; D is unclear. Germline CDR1 reads SGHNT; CDR2 reads YENEEA. The V gene lost 1 base and the J gene lost 5 bases, with 8 bases spanning the gap. CDR3 size: 13 residues. In DNA form, the CDR3 reads TGTGCCAGCAGCTTAGCAGGTGCGGAGACCCAGTACTTC. This codes for CASSLAGAETQYF.

The chain is built from TRBV7-2 and TRBJ2-1, with TRBD2 identical over 16 bases. CDR1 and CDR2 from the germline V gene are SGHTA and FQGNSA. The CDR3 consists of 18 residues. The J segment lost 2 bases and the V segment lost 4 bases, leaving 5 bases of the junction unmatched. The CDR3 reads CASSWGGLAGGPYNEQFF. CDR3 coding DNA: TGTGCCAGCAGCTGGGGGGGACTAGCGGGGGGGCCCTACAATGAGCAGTTCTTC.

V is TRBV4-1 and J is TRBJ2-7; possible D gene TRBD2, 5 bases. Germline V CDR1 and CDR2: MGHRA, YSYEKL. The CDR3 is 16 residues long. V lost 5 bases to trimming and J lost 4 bases, with 21 bases between them. The CDR3 region is CASSKSLAVPTYEQYF. In DNA, the CDR3 is TGCGCCAGCAGCAAAAGTCTAGCTGTACCTACTTACGAGCAGTACTTC.

In its sample, this clone was seen a few times. The J gene is TRBJ2-2, the V gene TRBV2, with 7 bases identical to TRBD2. CDR3 length: 16 amino acids. Trimming took 6 bases from V and 6 from J; bases not matched to a gene: 13. CDR1 is SNHLY and CDR2 is FYNNEI in the germline V gene. CDR3 region: CASRDVRSGVPGELFF. The CDR3 DNA is TGTGCCAGCAGGGATGTGAGGAGCGGGGTCCCCGGGGAGCTGTTTTTT.

This chain uses TRBV13 with TRBJ2-4, with 9 bases that match TRBD1. The CDR3 is made up of 19 amino acids. The V gene end was trimmed by 5 bases and the J gene end by 0 bases; junction bases not matched to a gene: 14. In germline, CDR1 is PRHDT, CDR2 FYEKMQ (reference sequence). The CDR3 coding sequence is TGTGCCAGCAGCAAAGGGGGGGGACAGGGCGGGCGAGCCAAAAACATTCAGTACTTC. This sequence encodes CASSKGGGQGGRAKNIQYF.

The chain is built from TRBV19 and TRBJ1-1; the D gene is possibly TRBD1 (6 bases). This CDR3 is 14 amino acids long. Trimming cost V 6 bases and J 4 bases, with 15 bases left between them. From germline, CDR1 is LNHDA and CDR2 SQIVND (reference sequence). The DNA for the CDR3 is TGTGCCAGTAGCTTGGGGGCAGCTGGCACTGAAGCTTTCTTT. It yields the protein CASSLGAAGTEAFF. Drawing the rest from reference TRBV19 and TRBJ1-1, the complete variable domain is DGGITQSPKYLFRKEGQNVTLSCEQNLNHDAMYWYRQDPGQGLRLIYYSQIVNDFQKGDIAEGYSVSREKKESFPLTVTSAQKNPTAFYLCASSLGAAGTEAFFGQGTRLTVV.

V usage is TRBV7-9 and J usage is TRBJ1-6; D possibly corresponds to TRBD1 (5 bases). V was pared by 1 base and J by 10 bases, with 14 bases between. This CDR3 is 15 amino acids long. CDR1 and CDR2 from the germline V gene are SEHNR and FQNEAQ (reference sequence). The DNA of the CDR3 is TGTGCCAGCAGCTTAGTTTCGGGGGTAGGATCACCCCTCCACTTT. Protein: CASSLVSGVGSPLHF.

This CDR3 reads CASSRGQFYEQYF. The CDR3, as DNA: TGTGCCAGCTCACGTGGACAGTTCTACGAGCAGTACTTC. The chain links TRBV18 to TRBJ2-7; TRBD1 might be the D (6 bases). The CDR3 consists of 13 residues. Germline CDR1 reads KGHSH; CDR2 reads LQKENI. The germline V and J ends were trimmed by 4 bases and 3 bases, with 10 bases remaining between them. Combining the CDR3 with reference TRBV18 and TRBJ2-7 gives the whole variable domain NAGVMQNPRHLVRRRGQEARLRCSPMKGHSHVYWYRQLPEEGLKFMVYLQKENIIDESGMPKERFSAEFPKEGPSILRIQQVVRGDSAAYFCASSRGQFYEQYFGPGTRLTVT.

This clone has only one observation. The chain recombines TRBV13 with TRBJ2-7; TRBD1 aligns across 11 bases. The CDR3 has 17 residues. Germline assignment: CDR1 PRHDT and CDR2 FYEKMQ (reference sequence). Germline trimming cut 5 bases from V and 4 bases from J; bases unmatched to any gene: 13. Here the CDR3 reads CASSKGYRTGGLYEQYF. The CDR3 region has the DNA TGTGCCAGCAGCAAGGGGTACCGGACAGGGGGCTTATACGAGCAGTACTTC.

This clone was counted a single time. The V gene is TRBV7-6, the J gene TRBJ1-5; a possible D gene is TRBD1 (6 bases). Between the trimmed V and J ends, which lost 2 bases and 0 bases, there was a span of 14 bases. Germline CDR1 and CDR2: SGHVS and FNYEAQ. CDR3 length: 17 residues. The CDR3 protein is CASSLNSGVYSNQPQHF. The DNA for the CDR3 is TGTGCCAGCAGCTTAAATTCAGGGGTCTATAGCAATCAGCCCCAGCATTTT.

The chain uses TRBV9 and TRBJ2-7; D is possibly TRBD2 (5 bases). Trimming removed 3 bases at V and 4 bases at J, with 14 bases between. Germline CDR1 SGDLS, CDR2 YYNGEE. The CDR3 runs 14 residues. CDR3 sequence: CASSAEGTAYEQYF. As DNA, the CDR3 is TGTGCCAGCAGCGCCGAGGGTACAGCTTACGAGCAGTACTTC.